A selection of T cell receptor beta chains follows, all from one sample in a study of shared clonotypes between healthy human individuals. Assay used: immunoSEQ multiplex PCR; TCRdb lists only in-frame clones, some missing. The table has millions of clones, approximately 94% seen once; the top ten hold 0.9% to 1.3%. Sequencing used naive CD8+ T cells sorted from blood. These receptors were taken from a young man in good health. The CDR3 runs from the conserved cysteine through the conserved F or W. The D gene is left open where the match is weak. Part of the rows lack a size; the others show once, few, many or a class for expanded clones.

V	size	J	D	CDR3	DNA
TRBV7-9	-	TRBJ2-7	TRBD1	CASSATGSYEQYF	TGTGCCAGCAGCGCGACAGGGTCCTACGAGCAGTACTTC
TRBV27	-	TRBJ2-7	TRBD2	CASSYVGGFGYEQYF	TGTGCCAGCAGTTACGTCGGGGGGTTCGGGTACGAGCAGTACTTC
TRBV12-5	-	TRBJ2-7	TRBD2	CASGIGGSYEQYF	TGTGCTAGTGGCATAGGCGGGAGCTACGAGCAGTACTTC
TRBV14	-	TRBJ2-5	-	CASSQGASSVYQETQYF	TGTGCCAGCAGCCAAGGGGCTAGCAGCGTGTACCAAGAGACCCAGTACTTC
TRBV27	once	TRBJ2-7	TRBD2	CASSQKTSVSYEQYF	TGTGCCAGCAGTCAAAAGACTAGCGTCTCCTACGAGCAGTACTTC
TRBV2	-	TRBJ2-7	TRBD2	CASRGLAGPDEQYF	TGTGCCAGCAGGGGACTAGCGGGTCCAGACGAGCAGTACTTC
TRBV13	-	TRBJ2-5	TRBD1	CASSSQTGGETQYF	TGTGCCAGCAGCTCCCAGACAGGGGGCGAGACCCAGTACTTC
TRBV5-5	-	TRBJ2-1	-	CASSLLAEQFF	TGTGCCAGCAGCTTGTTGGCTGAGCAGTTCTTC
TRBV6-6	once	TRBJ1-5	TRBD1	CASTGTDFSNQPQHF	TGTGCCAGCACCGGGACAGATTTCAGCAATCAGCCCCAGCATTTT
TRBV19	-	TRBJ2-5	-	CASSIRRGQETQYF	TGTGCCAGTAGTATAAGGAGGGGTCAAGAGACCCAGTACTTC
TRBV29-1	-	TRBJ1-2	TRBD1	CSVQDREVSYGYTF	TGCAGCGTCCAGGACAGGGAGGTCTCTTATGGCTACACCTTC
TRBV29-1	-	TRBJ1-5	-	CSVDAGNNQPQHF	TGCAGCGTTGACGCAGGGAACAATCAGCCCCAGCATTTT
TRBV7-9	once	TRBJ1-2	TRBD1	CASSYVGQGRPNYGYTF	TGTGCCAGCAGCTACGTGGGACAGGGTCGACCTAACTATGGCTACACCTTC
TRBV2	-	TRBJ1-2	-	CASSETTLPTQTNYGYTF	TGTGCCAGCAGTGAAACAACACTCCCGACACAAACTAACTATGGCTACACCTTC
TRBV6-5	-	TRBJ2-3	-	CASSYQSGSTDTQYF	TGTGCCAGCAGTTATCAATCAGGAAGCACAGATACGCAGTATTTT
TRBV27	-	TRBJ1-1	TRBD1	CASSLSPGTGATEAFF	TGTGCCAGCAGTTTATCCCCGGGGACAGGGGCCACTGAAGCTTTCTTT
TRBV14	-	TRBJ2-1	TRBD2	CASSQTGTINEQFF	TGTGCCAGCAGCCAAACTGGGACTATCAATGAGCAGTTCTTC
TRBV19	-	TRBJ2-1	-	CASSLGAWGEQFF	TGTGCCAGTAGCTTAGGGGCGTGGGGTGAGCAGTTCTTC
TRBV7-9	-	TRBJ2-1	TRBD2	CASSSSSGRPYNEQFF	TGTGCCAGCAGCTCATCTAGCGGGAGGCCCTACAATGAGCAGTTCTTC
TRBV7-9	once	TRBJ1-1	-	CASSITTGTEAFF	TGTGCCAGCAGCATCACGACGGGCACTGAAGCTTTCTTT
TRBV5-1	-	TRBJ1-1	TRBD1	CASGQGLATEAFF	TGCGCCAGCGGACAGGGGTTGGCCACTGAAGCTTTCTTT
TRBV28	-	TRBJ2-2	-	CASSPPWTATGELFF	TGTGCCAGCAGTCCCCCGTGGACAGCTACCGGGGAGCTGTTTTTT
TRBV4-1	once	TRBJ1-1	-	CASSPTQGILTEAFF	TGCGCCAGCAGCCCAACACAGGGAATTTTGACTGAAGCTTTCTTT
TRBV7-8	-	TRBJ2-3	-	CASSSVVDTQYF	TGTGCCAGCAGCAGTGTAGTTGATACGCAGTATTTT
TRBV10-3	once	TRBJ2-3	-	CAISESGPTDTQYF	TGTGCCATCAGTGAGTCGGGTCCCACAGATACGCAGTATTTT
TRBV5-1	-	TRBJ1-1	TRBD1	CASRPDRGHLEAFF	TGCGCCAGCAGACCGGACAGGGGGCACCTTGAAGCTTTCTTT
TRBV13	-	TRBJ2-5	TRBD2	CASTAGGEETQYF	TGTGCCAGCACGGCGGGAGGGGAGGAGACCCAGTACTTC
TRBV11-2	-	TRBJ2-5	-	CASSRLARETQYF	TGTGCCAGCAGCCGCCTTGCCCGGGAGACCCAGTACTTC
TRBV19	-	TRBJ2-5	-	CASSSERTAQETQYF	TGTGCCAGTAGTAGCGAGCGGACGGCCCAAGAGACCCAGTACTTC
TRBV4-1	-	TRBJ2-5	-	CASSQGSGLTTTQYF	TGCGCCAGCAGCCAAGGTTCAGGGCTGACGACTACCCAGTACTTC
TRBV19	-	TRBJ2-7	-	CATTGQNTYEQYF	TGTGCCACCACAGGGCAGAACACCTACGAGCAGTACTTC
TRBV21-1	few	TRBJ2-7	-	CASSRGQGYEQYF	TGTGCCAGCAGCAGGGGACAGGGCTACGAGCAGTACTTC
TRBV9	-	TRBJ1-6	-	CASSFNDGGSPLHF	TGTGCCAGCAGTTTTAACGACGGAGGCTCACCCCTCCACTTT
TRBV10-3	-	TRBJ1-2	-	CAISESRIGDYGYTF	TGTGCCATCAGTGAAAGTCGGATTGGAGACTATGGCTACACCTTC
TRBV10-3	-	TRBJ2-1	TRBD2	CAISETGGTYNEQFF	TGTGCCATCAGTGAGACCGGGGGGACCTACAATGAGCAGTTCTTC
TRBV27	-	TRBJ2-1	TRBD2	CASSKAGPYNEQFF	TGTGCCAGCAGCAAAGCGGGGCCTTACAATGAGCAGTTCTTC
TRBV5-1	-	TRBJ1-1	TRBD1	CASSWGTGGNVFLNTEAFF	TGCGCCAGCAGCTGGGGGACAGGGGGCAATGTTTTTCTGAACACTGAAGCTTTCTTT
TRBV7-9	-	TRBJ1-5	-	CASSLESGNQPQHF	TGTGCCAGCAGCTTAGAGTCCGGCAATCAGCCCCAGCATTTT
TRBV11-2	-	TRBJ2-1	TRBD1	CASSSELTGITYNEQFF	TGTGCCAGCAGCTCAGAACTGACAGGGATCACCTACAATGAGCAGTTCTTC
TRBV7-2	-	TRBJ2-5	TRBD2	CASSPLFSGQETQYF	TGTGCCAGCAGCCCGCTTTTTAGCGGGCAAGAGACCCAGTACTTC
TRBV4-3	-	TRBJ1-6	-	CASSQDLVVGINSPLHF	TGCGCCAGCAGCCAAGATTTGGTTGTCGGGATTAATTCACCCCTCCACTTT
TRBV5-6	-	TRBJ1-6	-	CASTPSAAGSYNSPLHF	TGTGCCAGCACCCCGTCGGCCGCCGGATCCTATAATTCACCCCTCCACTTT